The 19 T cell receptor beta chains below all came from one sample that was sequenced in a study of early T cells in non-severe SARS-CoV-2 infection. MiXCR was run by TCRdb on the 5' RACE reads, yielding one entry per CDR3 protein. The sample lists approximately 98,000 distinct CDR3 sequences; around an eighth were seen once. Sequenced sample: whole blood. Receptors were obtained from an adult who was a healthcare worker with PCR-confirmed SARS-CoV-2 infection or an uninfected control (not recorded which).

The J gene is TRBJ1-1, the V gene TRBV10-2; perhaps TRBD1 as D (6 bases). The CDR3 sequence is 12 residues long. V dropped 5 bases and J dropped 8 bases, with 12 bases sitting between them. CDR1 and CDR2 (germline): WSHSY, SAAADI. The CDR3 sequence is CASSSDRMEAFF. CDR3 DNA: TGCGCCAGCAGTTCGGACAGAATGGAAGCTTTCTTT.

Only a few counts were recorded for this clonotype. The chain links TRBV4-2 to TRBJ2-1; D not certain. Germline CDR1 is LGHNA and CDR2 is YNFKEQ. Trimming cost V 0 bases and J 4 bases, with 10 bases left between them. The CDR3 has 15 residues. CDR3 sequence (DNA): TGTGCCAGCAGCCAAGATGTAGCTTTGTACAATGAGCAGTTCTTC. Amino acids: CASSQDVALYNEQFF.

This clonotype was recorded many times. The genes are TRBV20-1 and TRBJ1-2, with 9 bases lining up with TRBD1. The CDR3 totals 14 residues. In germline, CDR1 is DFQATT, CDR2 SNEGSKA (reference sequence). Germline trimming cut 4 bases from V and 4 bases from J; bases unmatched to any gene: 7. For the CDR3, the DNA is TGCAGTGCTACCGGGACAGGGCGTGGCTATGGCTACACCTTC. Its translation: CSATGTGRGYGYTF.

This clonotype has just a few counts. The chain is built from TRBV7-9 and TRBJ2-1; tentative D call: TRBD2 (5 bases). The CDR3 is made up of 15 amino acids. CDR1 and CDR2 from the germline V gene are SEHNR and FQNEAQ (reference sequence). V lost 1 base to trimming and J lost 4 bases, with 11 bases between them. The CDR3 bases are TGTGCCAGCAGCTTAGGTAGCGCGACATACAATGAGCAGTTCTTC. It translates to CASSLGSATYNEQFF. The complete variable domain, with remaining parts taken from reference TRBV7-9 and TRBJ2-1, reads DTGVSQNPRHKITKRGQNVTFRCDPISEHNRLYWYRQTLGQGPEFLTYFQNEAQLEKSRLLSDRFSAERPKGSFSTLEIQRTEQGDSAMYLCASSLGSATYNEQFFGPGTRLTVL.

The sample holds a few counts of this clonotype. The rearrangement links TRBV7-6 to TRBJ1-1, with D maybe TRBD1 (6 bases). Germline V lookup: CDR1 SGHVS, CDR2 FNYEAQ. V was pared by 1 base and J by 4 bases, with 10 bases between. The CDR3 length is 14 residues. The CDR3, as DNA: TGTGCCAGCAGCTTAGAGGGGGTGGTCACTGAAGCTTTCTTT. It is translated as CASSLEGVVTEAFF. Looking up the rest from reference TRBV7-6 and TRBJ1-1 gives the full variable domain: GAGVSQSPRYKVTKRGQDVALRCDPISGHVSLYWYRQALGQGPEFLTYFNYEAQQDKSGLPNDRFSAERPEGSISTLTIQRTEQRDSAMYRCASSLEGVVTEAFFGQGTRLTVV.

The CDR3, as DNA: TGCAGCGTTGTGAGCGGGAGGTCTAACGAGCAGTACTTC. This codes for CSVVSGRSNEQYF. This chain uses TRBV29-1 with TRBJ2-7; 9 bases fit TRBD2. The germline CDR1 and CDR2 sequences are SQVTM and ANQGSEA. The junction had 6 bases not matched to a gene; V was cut back by 4 bases and J by 5 bases. This CDR3 comprises 13 residues.

This clonotype was seen a few times. The chain combines TRBV7-3 with TRBJ2-1; TRBD2 matches 9 bases. Trimming removed 3 bases from V and 9 bases from J; junction bases left unmatched: 3. This CDR3 spans 13 amino acids. CDR1 SGHTA and CDR2 FQGTGA come from the germline V gene. Here the CDR3 DNA reads TGTGCCAGCAGCTTGGGACTAGCTTTTGAGCAGTTCTTC. Its protein product is CASSLGLAFEQFF.

This clonotype has just a few counts. The chain is built from TRBV9 and TRBJ2-7; D is uncertain. Germline values: CDR1 SGDLS, CDR2 YYNGEE. Trimming took 0 bases from V and 3 from J, leaving 13 bases between them. The CDR3 spans 15 residues. CDR3 bases: TGTGCCAGCAGCGTAGAAGGTTACAGTCGCTACGAGCAGTACTTC. Protein product: CASSVEGYSRYEQYF.

This clonotype has a count of ten or more. This chain connects TRBV4-1 to TRBJ1-4, with 8 bases matching TRBD1. CDR3 length: 15 residues. The trim removed 4 bases at V and 5 bases at J, leaving 6 bases unmatched. CDR1 and CDR2 from the germline V gene are MGHRA and YSYEKL. The CDR3 here is CASSRKTGENEKLFF. The DNA of the CDR3 is TGCGCCAGCAGCCGGAAGACAGGGGAGAATGAAAAACTGTTTTTT.

This rearrangement joins TRBV20-1 to TRBJ2-5, with 8 bases lining up with TRBD2. The CDR3 is made up of 16 amino acids. Germline lookup yields CDR1 DFQATT and CDR2 SNEGSKA (reference sequence). V was pared by 2 bases and J by 6 bases, with 14 bases of the junction left unmatched. CDR3 sequence reads: CSARPGLAGKGKTQYF. In DNA, the CDR3 is TGCAGTGCTAGACCCGGACTAGCTGGAAAGGGAAAGACCCAGTACTTC.

There are a few counts of this clonotype. The gene calls are TRBV5-1 and TRBJ2-7, with 9 bases identical to TRBD1. The CDR3 consists of 16 residues. After removal of 3 bases from V and 6 bases from J, the junction contained 13 bases not matched to a gene. Per germline, CDR1 SGHRS and CDR2 YFSETQ. This CDR3 reads CASSSSYRGLSGEQYF. The CDR3 nucleotides read TGCGCCAGCAGCTCCAGCTACAGGGGGCTTTCGGGCGAGCAGTACTTC.

This clonotype showed up just a few times. The chain is built from TRBV7-3 and TRBJ2-2; D may be TRBD2 (5 bases). Trimming took off 0 bases at V and 10 bases at J, with 6 bases between the two ends. The CDR3 consists of 12 residues. The V gene's germline CDR1 is SGHTA and CDR2 FQGTGA. CDR3 DNA sequence: TGTGCCAGCAGCTTAACGGGAGAGGAGCTGTTTTTT. Amino acids: CASSLTGEELFF.

There are a few counts of this clonotype. This chain joins TRBV20-1 and TRBJ1-5; 7 bases line up with TRBD1. This CDR3 region has 15 residues. V was clipped by 5 bases and J by 4 bases; unmatched bases: 11. Germline CDR1 DFQATT, CDR2 SNEGSKA (reference sequence). DNA for the CDR3: TGCAGTGCTGACCCCGGGACAGAGAAGAATCAGCCCCAGCATTTT. Encoded protein: CSADPGTEKNQPQHF.

In this sample, this clonotype turned up many times. This chain links TRBV20-1 with TRBJ2-7; the match to TRBD2 covers 8 bases. With 6 bases clipped from V and 0 bases from J, the junction kept 7 bases outside the gene matches. CDR1 DFQATT and CDR2 SNEGSKA come from the germline V gene (reference sequence). The CDR3 is made up of 14 amino acids. CDR3 in amino acids: CSAKTSGPSYEQYF. The DNA for the CDR3 is TGCAGTGCCAAAACTAGCGGACCCTCCTACGAGCAGTACTTC.

This chain links TRBV7-3 with TRBJ1-1; no definite D call. V was shortened by 0 bases and J by 3 bases, with 11 bases between the two germline ends. In germline, CDR1 is SGHTA, CDR2 FQGTGA. The CDR3 is made up of 15 amino acids. CDR3 sequence: CASSLTGSGDTEAFF. The DNA of the CDR3 is TGTGCCAGCAGCTTAACGGGGTCTGGAGACACTGAAGCTTTCTTT.

The sample holds a few counts of this clonotype. The genes are TRBV7-2 and TRBJ2-1; 10 bases fit TRBD2. V gave up 4 bases and J gave up 1 base; unmatched junction bases: 7. The germline V gene encodes CDR1 SGHTA and CDR2 FQGNSA. There are 17 residues in the CDR3. CDR3 in DNA: TGTGCCAGCAGCTCGGTCTCTAGCGGGAGTTCCTACAATGAGCAGTTCTTC. It codes for CASSSVSSGSSYNEQFF.

This chain joins TRBV2 and TRBJ1-6; D call uncertain. Germline CDR1 reads SNHLY; CDR2 reads FYNNEI. The CDR3 covers 15 residues. The ends were cut back, 3 bases at V and 10 bases at J, with 16 bases in the middle. CDR3 in amino acids: CASSEAGAEISPLHF. CDR3 nucleotides: TGTGCCAGCAGTGAGGCGGGTGCAGAAATATCACCCCTCCACTTT.

The sample holds many counts of this clonotype. The gene calls are TRBV30 and TRBJ1-1; D might be TRBD1 (5 bases). From germline, CDR1 is GTSNPN and CDR2 SVGIG (reference sequence). The CDR3 totals 13 residues. The germline V and J ends were trimmed by 3 bases and 0 bases, with 8 bases remaining between them. CDR3 residues: CAWRARVNTEAFF. The CDR3 DNA sequence: TGTGCCTGGAGGGCCAGGGTGAACACTGAAGCTTTCTTT.

In this sample, this clonotype turned up a few times. The chain uses TRBV11-2 and TRBJ2-1; possible D gene TRBD1, 6 bases. The germline CDR1 and CDR2 sequences are SGHAT and FQNNGV. V lost 0 bases and J lost 6, with 9 bases in between. This CDR3 is 14 amino acids long. The CDR3 sequence is CASSLETGTNEQFF. The CDR3, as DNA: TGTGCCAGCAGCTTAGAGACAGGCACCAATGAGCAGTTCTTC.